Below, 10 T cell receptor beta chains from the same sample are listed, as sequenced in a study of T cell responses to AZD1222 COVID-19 vaccine. Produced via immunoSEQ multiplex PCR; TCRdb's table is partial and in-frame only. The table lists roughly 60,000 clones, over 60% of them singletons, with approximately 3.5% in the top ten. The material was peripheral blood, obtained 28 days after the second AZD1222 dose. The receptor source for this set is an adult who received the AZD1222 COVID-19 vaccine.

The chain recombines TRBV6-5 with TRBJ2-6; tentatively, D is TRBD1 (6 bases). Per the germline V gene, CDR1 is MNHEY and CDR2 is SVGAGI. V was shortened by 0 bases and J by 2 bases, with 8 bases between the two germline ends. This CDR3 has 16 amino acids. Here the CDR3 reads CASSYSSGAGANVLTF. The CDR3 DNA reads as TGTGCCAGCAGTTACTCGTCAGGGGCTGGGGCCAACGTCCTGACTTTC.

CDR3 sequence reads: CASSVTIGNQPQHF. The CDR3 DNA is TGTGCCAGTAGCGTCACGATCGGGAATCAGCCCCAGCATTTT. The V call is TRBV19, the J call TRBJ1-5; unclear D gene. CDR1 and CDR2 (germline): LNHDA, SQIVND (reference sequence). This CDR3 is 14 amino acids long. The V and J ends lost 6 bases and 4 bases respectively, with 13 bases between them.

This clone was picked up one time. The CDR3 DNA sequence: TGTGCCAGCAGCCCCAGGGGGTTCACCTCTGGAAACACCATATATTTT. Protein sequence: CASSPRGFTSGNTIYF. The chain recombines TRBV3-1 (or the pseudogene TRBV3-2) with TRBJ1-3, with 7 bases that match TRBD1. The CDR3 loop spans 16 amino acids. In germline, CDR1 is LGHDT, CDR2 YNNKEL (reference sequence). V trimming: 4 bases; J trimming: 0 bases; junction bases outside the gene matches: 6.

The V call is TRBV11-3, the J call TRBJ1-1, with D tentatively TRBD1 (6 bases). Germline V gives CDR1 SGHNT, CDR2 YENEEA. V was clipped by 4 bases and J by 0 bases, with 15 bases between them. The CDR3 extends over 16 amino acids. The CDR3 loop reads CASSSRDTAMNTEAFF. For the CDR3, the DNA is TGTGCCAGCAGCTCGCGGGACACTGCTATGAACACTGAAGCTTTCTTT.

The rearrangement uses TRBV5-1 and TRBJ1-1, with 9 bases matching TRBD1. The CDR3 has 16 residues. Germline-derived CDR1 and CDR2 are SGHRS and YFSETQ. V lost 0 bases, J lost 3 bases, and 6 bases stayed unmatched. CDR3 sequence: CASSLDGTGRDTEAFF. The CDR3 nucleotides are TGCGCCAGCAGCTTGGACGGGACAGGGAGGGACACTGAAGCTTTCTTT.

The CDR3 DNA is TGTGCCAGTAGTATAGATCCCGACGGGAACTATGGCTACACCTTC. Translating gives CASSIDPDGNYGYTF. The V gene is TRBV19, the J gene TRBJ1-2; D is undetermined. There are 15 residues in the CDR3. Trimming removed 0 bases from V and 2 bases from J, with 10 bases in between. Germline V gene sequence: CDR1 LNHDA, CDR2 SQIVND (reference sequence).

The chain has TRBV9 and TRBJ2-5, with a tentative D call TRBD1 (6 bases). The germline V and J ends were trimmed by 4 bases and 1 base, with 11 bases remaining between them. Germline CDR1 is SGDLS and CDR2 is YYNGEE. The CDR3 covers 14 residues. The CDR3 region has the DNA TGTGCCAGCAGCAGGGAACAGGGCCAAGAGACCCAGTACTTC. The encoded protein is CASSREQGQETQYF.

The rearrangement links TRBV12-5 to TRBJ1-2, with TRBD1 matching over 7 bases. This CDR3 is 15 amino acids long. Trimming removed 0 bases from V and 2 bases from J; junction bases left unmatched: 3. Per germline, CDR1 LGHNT and CDR2 FRNRAP. CDR3 bases: TGTGCTAGTGGTTTGGTACAGGGGTTCAACTATGGCTACACCTTC. Its protein product is CASGLVQGFNYGYTF.

This chain uses TRBV3-1 (or the pseudogene TRBV3-2) with TRBJ2-3; 10 bases are shared with TRBD2. Germline loops: CDR1 LGHDT, CDR2 YNNKEL (reference sequence). The CDR3 runs 15 residues. J lost 0 bases, V lost 4 bases, and 1 base had no gene match. CDR3 nucleotides: TGTGCCAGCAGCCCGACTAGCGGGAGCACAGATACGCAGTATTTT. Translating gives CASSPTSGSTDTQYF.

The chain uses TRBV11-3 and TRBJ1-1; tentatively, D is TRBD1 (6 bases). The V gene's germline CDR1 is SGHNT and CDR2 YENEEA. This CDR3 is built from 14 residues. Trimming shortened V by 8 bases and J by 6 bases, and 19 bases separated the two germline ends. Written as DNA, the CDR3 is TGTGCCAGCGGACAAGGGAGGGGGGTACCTGAAGCTTTCTTT. Translated, it gives CASGQGRGVPEAFF. The full variable domain, in which reference TRBV11-3 and TRBJ1-1 provide the parts outside the CDR3, is EAGVVQSPRYKIIEKKQPVAFWCNPISGHNTLYWYLQNLGQGPELLIRYENEEAVDDSQLPKDRFSAERLKGVDSTLKIQPAELGDSAVYLCASGQGRGVPEAFFGQGTRLTVV.